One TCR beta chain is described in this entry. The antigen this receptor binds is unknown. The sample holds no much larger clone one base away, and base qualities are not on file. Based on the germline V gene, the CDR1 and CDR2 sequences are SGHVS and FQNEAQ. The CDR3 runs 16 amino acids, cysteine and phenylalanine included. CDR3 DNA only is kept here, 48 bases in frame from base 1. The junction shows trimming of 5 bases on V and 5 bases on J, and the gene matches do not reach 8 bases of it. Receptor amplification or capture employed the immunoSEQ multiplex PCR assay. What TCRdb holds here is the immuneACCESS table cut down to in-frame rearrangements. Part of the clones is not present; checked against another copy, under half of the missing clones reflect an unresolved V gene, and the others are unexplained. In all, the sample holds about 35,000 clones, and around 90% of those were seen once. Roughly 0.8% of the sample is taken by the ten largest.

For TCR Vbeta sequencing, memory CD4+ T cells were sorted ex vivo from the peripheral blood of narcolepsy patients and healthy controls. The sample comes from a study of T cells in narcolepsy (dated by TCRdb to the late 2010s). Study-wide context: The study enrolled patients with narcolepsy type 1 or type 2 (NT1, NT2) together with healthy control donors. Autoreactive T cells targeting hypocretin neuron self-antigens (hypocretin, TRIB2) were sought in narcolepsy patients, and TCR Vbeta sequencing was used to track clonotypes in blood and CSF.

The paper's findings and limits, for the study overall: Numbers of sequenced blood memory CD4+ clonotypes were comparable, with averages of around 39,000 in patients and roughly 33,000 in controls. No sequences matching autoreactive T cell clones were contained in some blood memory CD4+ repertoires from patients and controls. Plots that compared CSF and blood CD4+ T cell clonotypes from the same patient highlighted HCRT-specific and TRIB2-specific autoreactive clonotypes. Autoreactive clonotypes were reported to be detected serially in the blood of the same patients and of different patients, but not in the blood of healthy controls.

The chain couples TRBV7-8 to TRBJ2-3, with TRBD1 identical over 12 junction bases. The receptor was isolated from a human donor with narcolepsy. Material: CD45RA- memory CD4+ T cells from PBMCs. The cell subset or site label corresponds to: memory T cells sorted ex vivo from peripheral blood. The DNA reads TGTGCCAGCAGCCCCCGGGACAGGGGGCGAGGAGATACGCAGTATTTT. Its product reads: CASSPRDRGRGDTQYF.